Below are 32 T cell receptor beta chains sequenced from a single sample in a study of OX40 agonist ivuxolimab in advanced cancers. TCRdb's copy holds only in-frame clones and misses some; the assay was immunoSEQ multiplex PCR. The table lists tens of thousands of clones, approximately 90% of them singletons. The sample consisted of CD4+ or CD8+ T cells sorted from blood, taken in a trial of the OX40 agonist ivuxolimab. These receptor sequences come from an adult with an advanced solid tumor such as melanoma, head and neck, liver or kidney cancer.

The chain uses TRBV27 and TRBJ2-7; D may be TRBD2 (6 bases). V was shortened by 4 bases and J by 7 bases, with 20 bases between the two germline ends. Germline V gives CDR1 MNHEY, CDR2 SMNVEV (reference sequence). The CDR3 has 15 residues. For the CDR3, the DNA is TGTGCCAGCAGTTCTCCGGGACTGGGACCGGGAGAGCAGTACTTC. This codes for CASSSPGLGPGEQYF.

CDR3 coding DNA: TGTGCCAGCAGCTTATCCCGTACCTCTGGAAACACCATATATTTT. This sequence encodes CASSLSRTSGNTIYF. V usage is TRBV11-1 and J usage is TRBJ1-3; D is uncertain. Germline-derived CDR1 and CDR2 are SGHAT and FQDESV (reference sequence). The CDR3 consists of 15 residues. Trimming cost V 2 bases and J 0 bases, with 8 bases left between them.

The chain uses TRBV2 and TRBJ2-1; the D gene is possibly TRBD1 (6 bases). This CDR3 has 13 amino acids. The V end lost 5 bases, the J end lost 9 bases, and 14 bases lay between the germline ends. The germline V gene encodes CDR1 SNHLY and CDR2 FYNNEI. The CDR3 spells CASSYRTVGEQFF. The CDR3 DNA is TGTGCCAGCAGTTACCGGACAGTCGGTGAGCAGTTCTTC.

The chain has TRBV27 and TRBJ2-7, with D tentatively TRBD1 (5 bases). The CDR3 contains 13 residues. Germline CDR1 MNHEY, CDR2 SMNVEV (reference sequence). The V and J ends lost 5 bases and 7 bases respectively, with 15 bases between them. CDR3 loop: CASSTQDVGEQYF. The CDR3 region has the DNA TGTGCCAGCAGTACACAGGACGTCGGGGAGCAGTACTTC.

CDR3 in amino acids: CASSLRQGAPTDTQYF. DNA for the CDR3: TGTGCCAGCAGCCTCCGACAGGGGGCCCCCACAGATACGCAGTATTTT. The V and J genes are TRBV9 and TRBJ2-3; TRBD1 agrees at 10 bases. Germline values: CDR1 SGDLS, CDR2 YYNGEE. The trim removed 4 bases at V and 2 bases at J, leaving 7 bases unmatched. CDR3 length equals 16 residues.

The CDR3 reads CASSLVGTAQETQYF. In DNA, the CDR3 is TGCGCCAGCAGCTTGGTAGGGACAGCCCAAGAGACCCAGTACTTC. The chain joins TRBV5-1 to TRBJ2-5; 7 bases are shared with TRBD1. J gave up 1 base and V 0 bases, and 3 bases lay outside the gene matches. This CDR3 comprises 15 residues. Germline V gene sequence: CDR1 SGHRS, CDR2 YFSETQ.

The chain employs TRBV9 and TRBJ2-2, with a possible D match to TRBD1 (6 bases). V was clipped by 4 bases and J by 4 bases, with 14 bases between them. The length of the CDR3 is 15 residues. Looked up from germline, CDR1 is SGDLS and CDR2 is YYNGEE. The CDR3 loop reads CASSRDEGGTGELFF. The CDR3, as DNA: TGTGCCAGCAGCAGGGACGAAGGGGGCACCGGGGAGCTGTTTTTT.

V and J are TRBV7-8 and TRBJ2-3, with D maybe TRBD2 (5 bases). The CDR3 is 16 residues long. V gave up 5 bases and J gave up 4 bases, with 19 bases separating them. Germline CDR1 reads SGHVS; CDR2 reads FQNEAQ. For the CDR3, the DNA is TGTGCCAGCAGCCCCCGGGGTCTAAGGAATGCAGATACGCAGTATTTT. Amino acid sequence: CASSPRGLRNADTQYF.

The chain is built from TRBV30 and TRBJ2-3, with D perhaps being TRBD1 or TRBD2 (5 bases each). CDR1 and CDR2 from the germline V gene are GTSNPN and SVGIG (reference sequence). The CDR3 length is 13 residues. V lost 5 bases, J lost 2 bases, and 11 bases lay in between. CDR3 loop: CAWGGTTTDTQYF. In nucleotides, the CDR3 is TGTGCCTGGGGGGGAACAACCACAGATACGCAGTATTTT.

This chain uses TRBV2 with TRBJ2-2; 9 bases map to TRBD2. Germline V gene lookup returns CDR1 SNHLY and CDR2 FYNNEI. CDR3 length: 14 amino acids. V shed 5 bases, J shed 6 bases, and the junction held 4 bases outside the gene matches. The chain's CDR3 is CASSFEREAGELFF. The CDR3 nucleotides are TGTGCCAGCAGTTTTGAGCGGGAGGCCGGGGAGCTGTTTTTT. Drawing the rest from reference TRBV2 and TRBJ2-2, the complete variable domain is EPEVTQTPSHQVTQMGQEVILRCVPISNHLYFYWYRQILGQKVEFLVSFYNNEISEKSEIFDDQFSVERPDGSNFTLKIRSTKLEDSAMYFCASSFEREAGELFFGEGSRLTVL.

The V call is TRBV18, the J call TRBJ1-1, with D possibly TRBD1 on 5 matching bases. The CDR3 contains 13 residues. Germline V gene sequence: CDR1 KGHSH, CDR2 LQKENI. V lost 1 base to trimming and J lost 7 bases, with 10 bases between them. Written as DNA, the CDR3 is TGTGCCAGCTCACCACAGGGGTCCGTTGAAGCTTTCTTT. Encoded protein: CASSPQGSVEAFF.

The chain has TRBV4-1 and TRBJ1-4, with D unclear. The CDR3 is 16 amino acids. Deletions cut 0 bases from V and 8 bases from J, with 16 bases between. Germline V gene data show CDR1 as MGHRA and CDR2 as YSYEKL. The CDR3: CASSQEVARSGEKLFF. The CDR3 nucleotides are TGCGCCAGCAGCCAAGAGGTTGCGAGGTCTGGGGAAAAACTGTTTTTT.

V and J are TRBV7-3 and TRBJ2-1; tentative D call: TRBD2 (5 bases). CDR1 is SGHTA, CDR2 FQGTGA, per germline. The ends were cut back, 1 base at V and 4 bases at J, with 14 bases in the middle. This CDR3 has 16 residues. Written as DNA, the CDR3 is TGTGCCAGCAGCTTAATGGTGGGAGAAGGATACAATGAGCAGTTCTTC. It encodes CASSLMVGEGYNEQFF. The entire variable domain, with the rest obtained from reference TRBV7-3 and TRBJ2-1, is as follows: GAGVSQTPSNKVTEKGKYVELRCDPISGHTALYWYRQSLGQGPEFLIYFQGTGAADDSGLPNDRFFAVRPEGSVSTLKIQRTERGDSAVYLCASSLMVGEGYNEQFFGPGTRLTVL.

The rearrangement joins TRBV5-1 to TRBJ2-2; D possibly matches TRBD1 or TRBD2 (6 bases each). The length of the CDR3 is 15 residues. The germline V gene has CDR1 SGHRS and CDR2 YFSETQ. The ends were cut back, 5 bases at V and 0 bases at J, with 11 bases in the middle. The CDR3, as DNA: TGCGCCAGCAGGGGGGCTAGCGCGAACACCGGGGAGCTGTTTTTT. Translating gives CASRGASANTGELFF. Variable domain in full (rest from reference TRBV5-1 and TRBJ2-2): KAGVTQTPRYLIKTRGQQVTLSCSPISGHRSVSWYQQTPGQGLQFLFEYFSETQRNKGNFPGRFSGRQFSNSRSEMNVSTLELGDSALYLCASRGASANTGELFFGEGSRLTVL.

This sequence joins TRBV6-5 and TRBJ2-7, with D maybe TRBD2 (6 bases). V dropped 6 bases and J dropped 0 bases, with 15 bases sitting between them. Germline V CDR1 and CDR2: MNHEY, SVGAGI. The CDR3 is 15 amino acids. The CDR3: CASRTGTLSSYEQYF. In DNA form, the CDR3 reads TGTGCCAGCAGAACCGGGACTTTGAGCTCCTACGAGCAGTACTTC.

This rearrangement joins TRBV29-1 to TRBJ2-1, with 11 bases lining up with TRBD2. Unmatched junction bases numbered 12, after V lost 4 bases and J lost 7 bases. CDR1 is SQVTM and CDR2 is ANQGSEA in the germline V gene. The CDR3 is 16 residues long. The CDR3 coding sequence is TGCAGCGTTGGAGGGACGGTAGCGGGAGGGCAGAATGAGCAGTTCTTC. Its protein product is CSVGGTVAGGQNEQFF.

CDR3 loop: CASSATDYEQYF. For the CDR3, the DNA is TGTGCCAGCAGCGCTACAGACTACGAGCAGTACTTC. The V gene is TRBV9, the J gene TRBJ2-7; no clear D. The V gene's germline CDR1 is SGDLS and CDR2 YYNGEE. The CDR3 extends over 12 amino acids. V lost 3 bases, J lost 3 bases, and 7 bases lay in between. Full variable domain (missing parts from reference TRBV9 and TRBJ2-7): DSGVTQTPKHLITATGQRVTLRCSPRSGDLSVYWYQQSLDQGLQFLIQYYNGEERAKGNILERFSAQQFPDLHSELNLSSLELGDSALYFCASSATDYEQYFGPGTRLTVT.

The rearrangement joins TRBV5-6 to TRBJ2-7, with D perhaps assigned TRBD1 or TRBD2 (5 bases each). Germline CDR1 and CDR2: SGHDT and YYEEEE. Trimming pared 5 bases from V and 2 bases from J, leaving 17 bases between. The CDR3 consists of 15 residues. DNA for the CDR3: TGTGCCAGCAGTTTAGGGACGTTAATCACCTACGAGCAGTACTTC. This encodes CASSLGTLITYEQYF.

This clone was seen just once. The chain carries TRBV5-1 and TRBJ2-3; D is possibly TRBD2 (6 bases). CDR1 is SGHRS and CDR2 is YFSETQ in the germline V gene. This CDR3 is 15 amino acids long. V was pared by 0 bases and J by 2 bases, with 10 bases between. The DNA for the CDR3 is TGCGCCAGCAGCTTGGTTACGGGAGACACAGATACGCAGTATTTT. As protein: CASSLVTGDTDTQYF.

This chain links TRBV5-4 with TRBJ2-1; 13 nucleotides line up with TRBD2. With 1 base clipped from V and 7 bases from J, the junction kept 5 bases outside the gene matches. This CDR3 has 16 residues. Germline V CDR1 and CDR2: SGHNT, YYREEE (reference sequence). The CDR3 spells CASSLSTSGRGNEQFF. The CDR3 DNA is TGTGCCAGCAGCTTGAGTACTAGCGGGAGGGGAAATGAGCAGTTCTTC.

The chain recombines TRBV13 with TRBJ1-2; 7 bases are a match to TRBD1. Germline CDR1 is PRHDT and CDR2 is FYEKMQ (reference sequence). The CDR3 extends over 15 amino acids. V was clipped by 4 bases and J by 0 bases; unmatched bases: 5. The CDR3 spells CASSWGQLANYGYTF. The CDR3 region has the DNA TGTGCCAGCAGCTGGGGACAGTTAGCTAACTATGGCTACACCTTC.

CDR3 in amino acids: CASSLVGPPNYGYTF. The CDR3 nucleotides are TGTGCCAGCAGTTTAGTCGGTCCCCCCAACTATGGCTACACCTTC. The J gene is TRBJ1-2, the V gene TRBV27; D gene uncertain. CDR1 and CDR2 from the germline V gene are MNHEY and SMNVEV (reference sequence). V lost 2 bases, J lost 2 bases, and 12 bases lay in between. CDR3 size: 15 residues.

CDR3 DNA sequence: TGTGCCAGCAGCCCTAGCGGGAGTAATACCGGGGAGCTGTTTTTT. It codes for CASSPSGSNTGELFF. The J gene is TRBJ2-2, the V gene TRBV7-2; 10 bases align to TRBD2. Germline V gene lookup returns CDR1 SGHTA and CDR2 FQGNSA. The CDR3 runs 15 residues. The V segment lost 5 bases and the J segment 5 bases; nucleotides outside the gene matches: 5.

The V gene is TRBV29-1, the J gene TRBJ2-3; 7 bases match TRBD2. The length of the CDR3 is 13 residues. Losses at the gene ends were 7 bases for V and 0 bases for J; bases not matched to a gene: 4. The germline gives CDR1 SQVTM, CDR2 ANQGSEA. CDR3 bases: TGCAGCGCAATTAGCGGGAGCACAGATACGCAGTATTTT. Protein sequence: CSAISGSTDTQYF.

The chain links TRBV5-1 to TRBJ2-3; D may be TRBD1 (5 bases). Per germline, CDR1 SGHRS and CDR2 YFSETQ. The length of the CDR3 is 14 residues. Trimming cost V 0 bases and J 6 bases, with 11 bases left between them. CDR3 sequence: CASSLVGAADTQYF. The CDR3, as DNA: TGCGCCAGCAGCTTGGTTGGGGCAGCGGATACGCAGTATTTT.

The CDR3 loop is CASSLFSGSSNQPQHF. The CDR3 nucleotides read TGTGCCAGCAGTTTGTTCTCAGGGTCGAGCAATCAGCCCCAGCATTTT. The rearrangement joins TRBV28 to TRBJ1-5; D may be TRBD1 (5 bases). This CDR3 is built from 16 residues. Trimming removed 3 bases at V and 1 base at J, with 13 bases between. Germline CDR1 reads MDHEN; CDR2 reads SYDVKM.

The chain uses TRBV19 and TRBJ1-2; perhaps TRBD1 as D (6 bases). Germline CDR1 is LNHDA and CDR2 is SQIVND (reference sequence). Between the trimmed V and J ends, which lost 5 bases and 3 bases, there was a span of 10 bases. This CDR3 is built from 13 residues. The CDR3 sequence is CASSRGGDYGYTF. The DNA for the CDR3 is TGTGCCAGTAGTCGAGGGGGGGACTATGGCTACACCTTC.

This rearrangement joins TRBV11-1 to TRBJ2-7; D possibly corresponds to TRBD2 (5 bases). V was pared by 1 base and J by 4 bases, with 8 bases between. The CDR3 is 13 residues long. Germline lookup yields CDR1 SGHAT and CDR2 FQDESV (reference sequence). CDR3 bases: TGTGCCAGCAGCTTAGGGCGCGGGTACGAGCAGTACTTC. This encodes CASSLGRGYEQYF.

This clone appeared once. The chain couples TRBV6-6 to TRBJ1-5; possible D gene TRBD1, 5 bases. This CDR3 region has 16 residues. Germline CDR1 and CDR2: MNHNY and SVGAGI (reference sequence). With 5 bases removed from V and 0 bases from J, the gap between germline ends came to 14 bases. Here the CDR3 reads CASSPRDGSSNQPQHF. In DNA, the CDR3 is TGTGCCAGCAGTCCCCGGGACGGAAGTAGCAATCAGCCCCAGCATTTT.

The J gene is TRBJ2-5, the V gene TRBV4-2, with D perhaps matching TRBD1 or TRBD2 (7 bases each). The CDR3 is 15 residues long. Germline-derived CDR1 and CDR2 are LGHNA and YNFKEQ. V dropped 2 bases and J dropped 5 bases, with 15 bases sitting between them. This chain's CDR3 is CASSQLIQGGETQYF. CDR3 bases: TGTGCCAGCAGCCAATTAATCCAGGGGGGGGAGACCCAGTACTTC.

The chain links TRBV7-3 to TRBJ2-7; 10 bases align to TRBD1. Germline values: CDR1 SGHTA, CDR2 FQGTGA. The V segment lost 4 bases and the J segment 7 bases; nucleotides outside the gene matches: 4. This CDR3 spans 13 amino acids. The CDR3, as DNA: TGTGCCAGCAGCTCGGACAGGGGGAGGGAGCAGTACTTC. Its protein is CASSSDRGREQYF.

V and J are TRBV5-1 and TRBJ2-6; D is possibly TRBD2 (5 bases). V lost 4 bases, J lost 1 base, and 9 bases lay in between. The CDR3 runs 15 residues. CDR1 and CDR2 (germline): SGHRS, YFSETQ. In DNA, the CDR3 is TGCGCCAGCAGCGACCCGGGGTCTGGGGCCAACGTCCTGACTTTC. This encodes CASSDPGSGANVLTF.